This TCR beta chain was identified in a study of shared T cell receptors in the human thymus. This CDR3 contains 18 residues. Trimming pared 3 bases from V and 2 bases from J, leaving 20 bases between. Germline lookup yields CDR1 SGDLS and CDR2 YYNGEE. Clones were sequenced by immunoSEQ multiplex PCR, and TCRdb holds only the in-frame ones, with some missing. Here the sample spans approximately 760,000 clones, 70% to 90% being singletons. These same data were also listed under a study on human thymus T cells. From that second work: Each of the donors was a healthy Finnish infant who was undergoing open corrective cardiac surgery for congenital heart defects. Seemingly biased V and J gene usage marked thymic and blood repertoires. Thymic repertoires from unrelated individuals overlapped highly, related research reported.

This clonotype was obtained from a girl under three years old with a congenital heart defect. Sequenced material: thymocytes. The chain links TRBV9 to TRBJ2-2; D might be TRBD1 (5 bases). In nucleotides, the CDR3 is TGTGCCAGCAGCGCACGAATTGGACACAATACTAACACCGGGGAGCTGTTTTTT. Its translation: CASSARIGHNTNTGELFF.